These 26 T cell receptor beta chains came from one sample sequenced in a study of cytomegalovirus exposure and HLA in healthy donors. The PCR made use of 60 Vbeta and 13 Jbeta primers. Only in-frame clones appear in the TCRdb table, and some are missing; sequencing was by immunoSEQ multiplex PCR. The sample carries 150,000 to 200,000 clones, approximately 81% recorded once. The sample taken for sequencing was PBMCs. The receptors shown here come from a man aged 50-59 years in good health and CMV-seropositive.

The CDR3 is CASTTGERVREQYF. CDR3 coding DNA: TGTGCCAGCACGACAGGGGAAAGGGTGCGCGAGCAGTACTTC. The V call is TRBV7-2, the J call TRBJ2-7, with 8 bases matching TRBD1. Germline V lookup: CDR1 SGHTA, CDR2 FQGNSA. The CDR3 loop spans 14 amino acids. V trimming: 7 bases; J trimming: 6 bases; junction bases outside the gene matches: 11.

The chain combines TRBV7-3 with TRBJ2-3; possibly TRBD2 for D (6 bases). The germline CDR1 and CDR2 sequences are SGHTA and FQGTGA. CDR3 length: 12 amino acids. V was trimmed by 1 base and J by 9 bases, leaving 8 bases between them. Here the CDR3 DNA reads TGTGCCAGCAGCTTAATTAGCGGCACGCAGTATTTT. Protein: CASSLISGTQYF.

The rearrangement uses TRBV18 and TRBJ1-2; 9 nucleotides match TRBD1. The CDR3 covers 16 residues. Germline CDR1 is KGHSH and CDR2 is LQKENI. Losses at the gene ends were 2 bases for V and 3 bases for J; bases not matched to a gene: 7. The CDR3 reads CASSPMGQGLDYGYTF. CDR3 sequence (DNA): TGTGCCAGCTCACCAATGGGACAGGGTTTAGACTATGGCTACACCTTC.

The chain links TRBV5-1 to TRBJ2-1, with D possibly TRBD1 on 6 matching bases. V was pared by 4 bases and J by 6 bases, with 17 bases between. CDR3 size: 15 residues. Germline-derived CDR1 and CDR2 are SGHRS and YFSETQ. The DNA for the CDR3 is TGCGCCAGCAGCGTACAGGATTCAGGGGTCAATGAGCAGTTCTTC. Its translation is CASSVQDSGVNEQFF.

The rearrangement joins TRBV28 to TRBJ1-4; no clear D. The length of the CDR3 is 14 residues. The V end lost 2 bases, the J end lost 7 bases, and 11 bases lay between the germline ends. Germline V gene data show CDR1 as MDHEN and CDR2 as SYDVKM. CDR3 nucleotides: TGTGCCAGCAGTTTAGAGTTAAGGAGTGAAAAACTGTTTTTT. It encodes CASSLELRSEKLFF. Looking up the rest from reference TRBV28 and TRBJ1-4 gives the full variable domain: DVKVTQSSRYLVKRTGEKVFLECVQDMDHENMFWYRQDPGLGLRLIYFSYDVKMKEKGDIPEGYSVSREKKERFSLILESASTNQTSMYLCASSLELRSEKLFFGSGTQLSVL.

This chain joins TRBV4-3 and TRBJ1-2; TRBD1 matches at 8 bases. The CDR3 runs 15 residues. Germline-derived CDR1 and CDR2 are LGHNA and YSLEER. V lost 0 bases to trimming and J lost 4 bases; unmatched junction nucleotides: 4. The CDR3: CASSQETGDFYGYTF. The CDR3 DNA follows: TGCGCCAGCAGCCAAGAGACAGGGGATTTCTATGGCTACACCTTC.

CDR3 DNA sequence: TGCGCCAGCAGCCAGGGACAGGCTAACTATGGCTACACCTTC. It encodes CASSQGQANYGYTF. The chain employs TRBV4-1 and TRBJ1-2; 8 positions agree with TRBD1. CDR3 size: 14 residues. V was pared by 3 bases and J by 0 bases, with 0 bases of the junction left unmatched. Looked up from germline, CDR1 is MGHRA and CDR2 is YSYEKL.

CDR3 region: CASSWGPEAFF. CDR3 nucleotides: TGTGCCAGCAGTTGGGGCCCTGAAGCTTTCTTT. V gene TRBV6-6 combines with J gene TRBJ1-1, with a weak D call TRBD1 (5 bases). The germline gives CDR1 MNHNY, CDR2 SVGAGI (reference sequence). V lost 4 bases and J lost 6, with 6 bases in between. This CDR3 has 11 residues.

This clone showed up just a few times. This sequence joins TRBV28 and TRBJ2-3; D is possibly TRBD1 (5 bases). Between the trimmed V and J ends, which lost 7 bases and 3 bases, there was a span of 14 bases. This CDR3 is 14 amino acids long. CDR1 is MDHEN, CDR2 SYDVKM, per germline. The DNA for the CDR3 is TGTGCCAGCATCGTGGGGCTAGGTACAGATACGCAGTATTTT. This translates into CASIVGLGTDTQYF.

Only a few counts were recorded for this clone. The V call is TRBV2, the J call TRBJ2-1; TRBD2 matches 7 bases. Germline V gene lookup returns CDR1 SNHLY and CDR2 FYNNEI. This CDR3 has 17 residues. Trimming removed 1 base from V and 4 bases from J; junction bases left unmatched: 10. The CDR3 here is CASSEGEAGLRYNEQFF. As DNA, the CDR3 is TGTGCCAGCAGTGAAGGCGAAGCGGGACTCCGATACAATGAGCAGTTCTTC.

The gene calls are TRBV10-2 and TRBJ1-5; 10 bases are a match to TRBD1. The trim removed 6 bases at V and 5 bases at J, leaving 1 base unmatched. Germline V lookup: CDR1 WSHSY, CDR2 SAAADI. The CDR3 is 13 residues long. This CDR3 is CASRGTGDQPQHF. CDR3 bases: TGCGCCAGCAGGGGGACAGGGGATCAGCCCCAGCATTTT.

The V and J genes are TRBV19 and TRBJ2-5; a weak D match, TRBD2 (6 bases). Germline CDR1 is LNHDA and CDR2 is SQIVND (reference sequence). The CDR3 runs 13 residues. V was trimmed by 6 bases and J by 3 bases, leaving 11 bases between them. The CDR3 here is CASSRRGEETQYF. The CDR3 nucleotides read TGTGCCAGTAGCCGACGCGGGGAAGAGACCCAGTACTTC.

The genes are TRBV27 and TRBJ2-7, with a possible D match to TRBD2 (5 bases). V gave up 1 base and J gave up 1 base, with 14 bases separating them. The CDR3 has 16 residues. Germline assignment: CDR1 MNHEY and CDR2 SMNVEV (reference sequence). The CDR3 here is CASSLFEAETSYEQYF. In DNA form, the CDR3 reads TGTGCCAGCAGTTTATTCGAAGCGGAGACGTCCTACGAGCAGTACTTC.

The chain links TRBV6-1 to TRBJ2-7; D perhaps matches TRBD1 (5 bases). This CDR3 comprises 15 residues. V lost 6 bases to trimming and J lost 4 bases, with 19 bases between them. Germline loops: CDR1 MNHNS, CDR2 SASEGT. The CDR3 here is CASRTSSRTHYEQYF. The CDR3, as DNA: TGTGCCAGCAGGACCTCCTCGCGGACACATTACGAGCAGTACTTC.

The gene calls are TRBV11-2 and TRBJ2-4; possible D gene TRBD2, 5 bases. V shed 4 bases and J shed 7 bases, with 11 bases lying between them. This CDR3 contains 13 residues. Germline lookup yields CDR1 SGHAT and CDR2 FQNNGV. CDR3 in amino acids: CASSYGERNIQYF. CDR3 nucleotides: TGTGCCAGCAGCTATGGGGAGCGGAACATTCAGTACTTC.

Notes on this clone: The junction differs from germline at one of its ends, possibly a read error. The V and J genes are TRBV5-5 and TRBJ1-5; D may be TRBD1 (6 bases). The CDR3 totals 19 residues. The germline gives CDR1 SGHKS, CDR2 YYEKEE (reference sequence). The CDR3 sequence: CASSLAGTPTGNGNQPRHF. For the CDR3, the DNA is TGTGCCAGCAGCTTGGCGGGGACACCCACAGGGAATGGCAATCAGCCCCGGCATTTT.

The chain joins TRBV27 to TRBJ2-7; 11 nucleotides line up with TRBD2. The V segment lost 5 bases and the J segment 0 bases; nucleotides outside the gene matches: 3. The germline CDR1 and CDR2 sequences are MNHEY and SMNVEV (reference sequence). The CDR3 runs to 15 residues. This chain's CDR3 is CASSPGLAGSYEQYF. DNA of the CDR3: TGTGCCAGCAGTCCCGGACTAGCGGGCTCCTACGAGCAGTACTTC.

The chain recombines TRBV18 with TRBJ2-7; tentative D call: TRBD2 (6 bases). The CDR3 loop spans 16 amino acids. CDR1 and CDR2 from the germline V gene are KGHSH and LQKENI. V was cut by 6 bases and J by 1 base, with 19 bases left in between. The CDR3 loop is CASSSFSGSYSYEQYF. In DNA, the CDR3 is TGTGCCAGCTCGTCTTTCAGCGGGTCCTATTCCTACGAGCAGTACTTC.

This chain uses TRBV7-2 with TRBJ1-1; D not certain. This CDR3 is built from 15 residues. From germline, CDR1 is SGHTA and CDR2 FQGNSA. Trimming shortened V by 1 base and J by 0 bases, and 9 bases separated the two germline ends. The CDR3 region has the DNA TGTGCCAGCAGCTTAGGAGGCCGACTGAACACTGAAGCTTTCTTT. It encodes CASSLGGRLNTEAFF.

The gene calls are TRBV6-1 and TRBJ2-3; 9 bases align to TRBD1. Losses at the gene ends were 6 bases for V and 4 bases for J; bases not matched to a gene: 5. The CDR3 contains 14 residues. The germline gives CDR1 MNHNS, CDR2 SASEGT. The CDR3 loop is CASRGQGGADTQYF. The CDR3 DNA reads as TGTGCCAGCAGGGGACAGGGAGGGGCAGATACGCAGTATTTT.

The genes are TRBV19 and TRBJ2-2; 9 positions agree with TRBD2. J lost 3 bases, V lost 5 bases, and 7 bases had no gene match. The germline CDR1 and CDR2 sequences are LNHDA and SQIVND (reference sequence). The CDR3 consists of 16 residues. The CDR3 DNA reads TGTGCCAGTAGTTCCCAAGCGGGAGGTGACACCGGGGAGCTGTTTTTT. Protein: CASSSQAGGDTGELFF.

This clone was counted only a few times. The rearrangement uses TRBV19 and TRBJ2-1; 7 positions match TRBD2. This CDR3 has 16 amino acids. Per germline, CDR1 LNHDA and CDR2 SQIVND (reference sequence). J was trimmed by 5 bases and V by 2 bases; bases with no gene match: 9. Here the CDR3 DNA reads TGTGCCAGTAGTATAAGTAGCGGGTCCCCTCACAATGAGCAGTTCTTC. Residues: CASSISSGSPHNEQFF. The full variable domain, with the rest looked up from reference TRBV19 and TRBJ2-1, is DGGITQSPKYLFRKEGQNVTLSCEQNLNHDAMYWYRQDPGQGLRLIYYSQIVNDFQKGDIAEGYSVSREKKESFPLTVTSAQKNPTAFYLCASSISSGSPHNEQFFGPGTRLTVL.

The rearrangement joins TRBV11-1 to TRBJ2-1, with 8 bases matching TRBD2. The trim removed 1 base at V and 6 bases at J, leaving 5 bases unmatched. The CDR3 has 15 residues. Germline CDR1 reads SGHAT; CDR2 reads FQDESV (reference sequence). The CDR3, as DNA: TGTGCCAGCAGCTTAGACGTCCTAGCGGGCAATGAGCAGTTCTTC. Translation gives CASSLDVLAGNEQFF.

The gene calls are TRBV7-9 and TRBJ1-1; D uncertain. From germline, CDR1 is SEHNR and CDR2 FQNEAQ (reference sequence). Trimming took 0 bases from V and 6 from J, leaving 8 bases between them. The CDR3 consists of 13 residues. CDR3 nucleotides: TGTGCCAGCAGCTTAGCGGAGGGCTCTGAAGCTTTCTTT. Translating it yields CASSLAEGSEAFF.

The sample holds one count of this clone. The CDR3 spells CASSYSSGGSYNEQFF. The CDR3 region has the DNA TGTGCCAGCAGTTACTCTAGCGGGGGCTCCTACAATGAGCAGTTCTTC. The V call is TRBV6-5, the J call TRBJ2-1, with TRBD2 matching 9 bases. This CDR3 comprises 16 residues. V lost 0 bases to trimming and J lost 0 bases; unmatched junction nucleotides: 0. The germline V gene encodes CDR1 MNHEY and CDR2 SVGAGI.

In its sample, this clone was seen a few times. V usage is TRBV9 and J usage is TRBJ2-2, with 10 bases that match TRBD1. Trimming cost V 4 bases and J 4 bases; bases outside gene matches: 10. The CDR3 is made up of 17 amino acids. Germline V CDR1 and CDR2: SGDLS, YYNGEE. The CDR3 DNA reads as TGTGCCAGCAGCATAACGACAGGGGGCGGGGGCACCGGGGAGCTGTTTTTT. It translates to CASSITTGGGGTGELFF. The variable domain in full, completed from reference TRBV9 and TRBJ2-2, reads DSGVTQTPKHLITATGQRVTLRCSPRSGDLSVYWYQQSLDQGLQFLIQYYNGEERAKGNILERFSAQQFPDLHSELNLSSLELGDSALYFCASSITTGGGGTGELFFGEGSRLTVL.